Here is one T cell receptor beta chain with its context. Its antigen has not been determined. Per-base quality was not reported, and no clone a single base away is much larger than it. The donors were healthy, HIV-negative adults who had no recently reported acute infections or vaccinations. Only Caucasian adults living in Nashville, Tennessee, USA were represented among the donors. CD4+ T cells were enriched by magnetic negative selection; naive cells were then positively selected on CD45RA, and the negative fraction formed the memory subset. After blood collection by leukapheresis, PBMCs were isolated using Ficoll-Histopaque density gradient centrifugation and then cryopreserved in the vapor phase of liquid nitrogen. Purity and quantity of every magnetically sorted T cell population were checked by analytical flow cytometry. Each sorted fraction had its genomic DNA isolated and then quantified by UV absorbance on a Nanodrop 2000c.

CDR1 and CDR2 are read off the germline V gene (reference sequence) as SGHNT and YYREEE. The germline ends are 14 bases apart after V is trimmed by 4 bases and J by 6 bases. Inclusive of the bounding cysteine and phenylalanine, the CDR3 is 14 residues long. Only CDR3 DNA remains: 42 bases, in frame from the first base. These data originate in a study of shared clonotypes between healthy human individuals (dated by TCRdb to the early 2020s). Regarding the complete study: The cohort included three men and a couple of women between 18 and 49 years of age. To increase sequencing depth and limit assay-specific biases, different laboratories used diverse techniques to prepare libraries and sequence TCR repertoires. To estimate repertoire size and how much clonotypes are shared between individuals, the study performed deep sequencing of blood TCR repertoires from about five healthy adults. For each donor, three plates each were used for CD4 naive and CD4 memory, two plates were used for CD8 naive, and one plate was used for CD8 memory. Leukapheresis yielded between about 0.85 and 10 billion PBMCs per donor.

TCR CDR3 regions were amplified from genomic DNA by multiplex PCR using the deep immunoSEQ assay. Extracted genomic DNA from each cell subset was distributed evenly across all wells of several immunoSEQ 96-well plates, and each plate was treated as a replicate. For sorted subsets, around 0.2 ug genomic DNA, equal to tens of thousands of T cell genomes, was loaded into each replicate PCR. The purified libraries were quantified using a Qubit 3.0 fluorometer, sized with a Bioanalyzer 2100, and then quantified again using the KAPA Library Quantification kit. Every immunoSEQ 96-well plate was sequenced on a separate single-read 150-cycle Illumina NextSeq 550 flow cell. Per the source publication's procedure: Because the immunoSEQ output included only junctional sequences and no quality scores, the filtering could not be the same as the filtering used for full-length reads. Sequences were annotated with PyIR, a Python wrapper for IgBLAST v1.9, using IMGT germline references to assign V/J genes and CDR3. Reads were filtered out if the reads had weak V/J assignments (E-value above 1e-6), no CDR3, stop codons, out-of-frame junctions, or ambiguous translated residues. V3J clonotypes were defined by identical inferred V gene, J gene, and CDR3 amino acid sequence. Percentage overlap between repertoires was computed as shared unique clonotypes divided by the size of the smaller repertoire. Richness of each repertoire was evaluated using RTK rarefaction, the Chao1 estimator, and Recon v2.1 estimates of unobserved clonotypes. OLGA was used to compute generation probabilities for all TCRbeta clonotypes that the gDNA method yielded from a handful of donors. Not all clones reach the TCRdb copy of this immuneACCESS table, which keeps in-frame sequences only. Checked studies attribute under half of the gap to unresolved V genes and leave the rest unexplained. From that table come the V and J calls and clone size; the DNA was used to work out D and trimming. The sample data list 1.4 million or so clones, and around 98.5% of these were observed just once. Approximately 0.4% of the sample is held by the ten biggest clonotypes.

Summary of the overall study and its limitations: Pairwise subsampling indicated that sequencing depth was expected to affect the degree of clonotype sharing among donors. Incomplete sequencing was indicated by rarefaction of sorted-subset datasets, despite the large sequencing depth. Higher generation probabilities were observed for clonotypes shared by all four sorted-subset donors than for non-shared clonotypes. When a few donors were compared, the shared fraction of clonotypes was around 5% for naive CD4, roughly 3.4% for naive CD8, more than 2% for memory CD4, and roughly 0.4% for memory CD8. Sampling was limited to blood, and TCR repertoires in tissue likely differ from TCR repertoires in blood. The small number of donors limited the genetic and exposure-history diversity represented. Larger estimated clonotype richness was generally found for naive subsets than for memory subsets.

The chain was built from TRBV5-4 and TRBJ2-4, with TRBD2 perhaps the D gene, on 5 matching bases. Input material: naive CD4+ T cells sorted from blood. Explained via the paper, the cell subset or site label denotes: CD45RA+ positively selected. This receptor was taken from a man aged 30 to 39 in good health. The nucleotide sequence reads TGTGCCAGCAGCCCTTTCGAGGGTAGAAACATTCAGTACTTC. It specifies CASSPFEGRNIQYF. Here the CDR3 is joined to the reference TRBV5-4 and TRBJ2-4 genes, and the full variable domain is: ETGVTQSPTHLIKTRGQQVTLRCSSQSGHNTVSWYQQALGQGPQFIFQYYREEENGRGNFPPRFSGLQFPNYSSELNVNALELDDSALYLCASSPFEGRNIQYFGAGTRLSVL.